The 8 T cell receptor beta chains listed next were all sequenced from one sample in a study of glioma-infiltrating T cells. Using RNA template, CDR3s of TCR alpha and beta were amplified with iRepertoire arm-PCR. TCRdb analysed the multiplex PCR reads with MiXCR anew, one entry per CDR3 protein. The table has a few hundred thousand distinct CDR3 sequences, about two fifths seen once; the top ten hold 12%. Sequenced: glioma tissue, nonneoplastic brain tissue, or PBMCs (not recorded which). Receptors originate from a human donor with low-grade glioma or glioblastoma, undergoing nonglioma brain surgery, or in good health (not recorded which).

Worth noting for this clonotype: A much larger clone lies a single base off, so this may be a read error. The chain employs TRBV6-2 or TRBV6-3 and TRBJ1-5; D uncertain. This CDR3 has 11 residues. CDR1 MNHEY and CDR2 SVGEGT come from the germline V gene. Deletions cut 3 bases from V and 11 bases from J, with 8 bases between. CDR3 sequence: CASSYTEAQHF. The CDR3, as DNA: TGTGCCAGCAGTTATACGGAGGCCCAGCATTTT.

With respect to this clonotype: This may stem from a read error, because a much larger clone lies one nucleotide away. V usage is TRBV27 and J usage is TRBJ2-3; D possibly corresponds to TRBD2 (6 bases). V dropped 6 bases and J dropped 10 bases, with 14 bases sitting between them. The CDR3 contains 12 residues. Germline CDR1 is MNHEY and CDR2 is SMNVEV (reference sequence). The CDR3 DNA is TGTGCCAGCAGGACGGGAGCGGATTCGCAGTATTTT. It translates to CASRTGADSQYF.

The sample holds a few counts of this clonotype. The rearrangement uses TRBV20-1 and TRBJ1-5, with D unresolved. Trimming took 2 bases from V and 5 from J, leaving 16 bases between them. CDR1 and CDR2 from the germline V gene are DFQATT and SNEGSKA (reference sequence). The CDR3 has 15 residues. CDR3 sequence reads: CSARRRNGRDQPQHF. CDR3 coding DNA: TGCAGTGCTAGAAGGCGAAACGGACGTGATCAGCCCCAGCATTTT.

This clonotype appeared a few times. The chain's CDR3 is CASSYSSNSNTGELFF. Here the CDR3 DNA reads TGTGCCAGCAGTTACTCATCGAACAGTAACACCGGGGAGCTGTTTTTT. The chain couples TRBV6-6 to TRBJ2-2; D not certain. Germline V CDR1 and CDR2: MNHNY, SVGAGI (reference sequence). The CDR3 contains 16 residues. V was shortened by 0 bases and J by 2 bases, with 10 bases between the two germline ends.

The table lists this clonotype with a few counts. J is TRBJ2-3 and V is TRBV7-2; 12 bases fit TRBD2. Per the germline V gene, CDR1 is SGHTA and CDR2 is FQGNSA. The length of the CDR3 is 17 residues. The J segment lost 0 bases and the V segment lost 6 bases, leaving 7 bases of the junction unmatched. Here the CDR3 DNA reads TGTGCCAGCAGTAGGGCCGGGACTAGCGGGAGCACAGATACGCAGTATTTT. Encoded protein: CASSRAGTSGSTDTQYF.

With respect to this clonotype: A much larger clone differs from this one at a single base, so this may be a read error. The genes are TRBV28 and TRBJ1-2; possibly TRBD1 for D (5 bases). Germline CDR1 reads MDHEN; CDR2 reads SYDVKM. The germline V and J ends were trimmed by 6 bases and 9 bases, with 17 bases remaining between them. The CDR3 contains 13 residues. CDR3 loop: CASSRALVWSYTF. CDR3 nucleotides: TGTGCCAGCAGCAGGGCTTTAGTCTGGAGCTACACCTTC.

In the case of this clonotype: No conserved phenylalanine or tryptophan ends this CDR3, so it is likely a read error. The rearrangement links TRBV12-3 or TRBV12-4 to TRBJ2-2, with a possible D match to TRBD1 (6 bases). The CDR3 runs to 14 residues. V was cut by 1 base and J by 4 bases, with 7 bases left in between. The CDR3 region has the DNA TGTGCCAGCAGTTTAGACAGGGCCACCGGGGAGCTGTTTCTT. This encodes CASSLDRATGELFL.

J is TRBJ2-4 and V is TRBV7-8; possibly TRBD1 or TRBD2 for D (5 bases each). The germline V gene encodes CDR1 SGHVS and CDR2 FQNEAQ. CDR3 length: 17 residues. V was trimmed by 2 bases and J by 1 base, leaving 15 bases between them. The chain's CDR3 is CASSLMGTLSAKNIQYF. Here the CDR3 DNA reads TGTGCCAGCAGCTTAATGGGGACGCTATCTGCCAAAAACATTCAGTACTTC.